This T cell receptor (beta chain) is from a study of T cells in Graves' hyperthyroidism and ophthalmopathy. Regions amplified from RNA transcripts were the TCR beta CDR3 regions. With the HTBI primer set, the TCR CDR3 went through a first round of RT-PCR. One entry per CDR3 protein, called by TCRdb with MiXCR from the multiplex PCR reads. Among 500,000 to 800,000 distinct CDR3 sequences listed, roughly 45% were seen once. CDR1 and CDR2 (germline): ENHRY, SYGVKD. CDR3 length: 20 amino acids. Remarks on this clonotype: A junction boundary mismatches the germline segment, possibly from a read error.

Sequences were obtained from peripheral blood or thyroid tissue (not recorded which). The rearrangement uses TRBV10-3 and TRBJ2-7; 12 bases are a match to TRBD2. The sequence was obtained from an adult man with Graves' disease, either hyperthyroidism or ophthalmopathy (not recorded which). CDR3 amino acids: CASSFEGASGRAGHPYEQYF. CDR3 bases: TGTGCCAGCAGTTTCGAGGGGGCTAGCGGGAGGGCAGGGCATCCATACGAGCAGTACTTC.